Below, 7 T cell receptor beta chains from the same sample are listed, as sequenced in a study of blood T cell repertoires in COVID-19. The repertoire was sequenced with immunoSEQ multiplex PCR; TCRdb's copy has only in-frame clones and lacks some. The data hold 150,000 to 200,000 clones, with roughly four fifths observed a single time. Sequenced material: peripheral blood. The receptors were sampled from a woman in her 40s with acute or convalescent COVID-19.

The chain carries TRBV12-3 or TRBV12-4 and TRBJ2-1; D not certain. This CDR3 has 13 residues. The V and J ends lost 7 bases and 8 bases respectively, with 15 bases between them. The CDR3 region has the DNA TGTGCCAGCACCCTGACTTCTAGAGATGAGCAGTTCTTC. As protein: CASTLTSRDEQFF.

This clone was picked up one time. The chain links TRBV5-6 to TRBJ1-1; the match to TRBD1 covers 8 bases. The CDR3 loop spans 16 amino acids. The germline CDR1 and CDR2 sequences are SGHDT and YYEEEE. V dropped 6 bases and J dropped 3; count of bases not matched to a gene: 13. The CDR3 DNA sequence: TGTGCCAGCAATAACGACAGGGGTTCATTGTACACTGAAGCTTTCTTT. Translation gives CASNNDRGSLYTEAFF.

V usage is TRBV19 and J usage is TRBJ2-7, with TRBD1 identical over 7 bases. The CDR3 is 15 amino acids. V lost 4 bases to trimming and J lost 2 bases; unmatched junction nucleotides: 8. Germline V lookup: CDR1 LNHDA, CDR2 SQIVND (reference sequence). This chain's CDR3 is CASSTWTGSPYEQYF. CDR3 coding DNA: TGTGCCAGTAGTACCTGGACAGGTTCACCCTACGAGCAGTACTTC.

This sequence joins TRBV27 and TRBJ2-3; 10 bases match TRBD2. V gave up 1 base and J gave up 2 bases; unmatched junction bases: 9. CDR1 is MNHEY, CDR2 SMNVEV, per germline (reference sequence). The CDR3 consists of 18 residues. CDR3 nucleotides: TGTGCCAGCAGTTTATTCCCCAGGAGCGGGAGGGACACAGATACGCAGTATTTT. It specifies CASSLFPRSGRDTDTQYF.

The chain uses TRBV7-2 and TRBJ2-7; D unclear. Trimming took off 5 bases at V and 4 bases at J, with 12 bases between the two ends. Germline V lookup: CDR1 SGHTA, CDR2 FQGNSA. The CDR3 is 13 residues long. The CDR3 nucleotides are TGTGCCAGCAGCCCTGTCCCGCGGTACGAGCAGTACTTC. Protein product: CASSPVPRYEQYF.

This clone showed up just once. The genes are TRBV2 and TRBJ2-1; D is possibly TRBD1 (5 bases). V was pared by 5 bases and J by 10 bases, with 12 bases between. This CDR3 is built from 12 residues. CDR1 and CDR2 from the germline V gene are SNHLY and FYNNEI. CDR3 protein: CASSPQGREQFF. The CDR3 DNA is TGTGCCAGCAGTCCCCAGGGTCGCGAGCAGTTCTTC.

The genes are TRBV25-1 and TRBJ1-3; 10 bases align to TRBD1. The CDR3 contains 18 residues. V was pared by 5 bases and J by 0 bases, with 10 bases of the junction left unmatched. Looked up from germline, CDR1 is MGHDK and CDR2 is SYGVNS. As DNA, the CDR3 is TGTGCCAGCAGTCAAACTGTGGGACAGGGGAGCTCTGGAAACACCATATATTTT. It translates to CASSQTVGQGSSGNTIYF. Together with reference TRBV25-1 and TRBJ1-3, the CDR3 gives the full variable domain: EADIYQTPRYLVIGTGKKITLECSQTMGHDKMYWYQQDPGMELHLIHYSYGVNSTEKGDLSSESTVSRIRTEHFPLTLESARPSHTSQYLCASSQTVGQGSSGNTIYFGEGSWLTVV.